Following are 15 T cell receptor beta chains from one sample sequenced in a study of T cell responses to AZD1222 COVID-19 vaccine. Generated by immunoSEQ multiplex PCR, the TCRdb table keeps only in-frame clones and is missing some. Seen here are approximately 140,000 clones, 92% observed once, and the top ten hold about 3.2%. The source was peripheral blood, collected on day 0 of AZD1222 vaccination. Every receptor here comes from an adult in good health.

This CDR3 is CASSVEGKAGELFF. The CDR3 coding sequence is TGTGCCAGCAGCGTGGAGGGAAAGGCCGGGGAGCTGTTTTTT. The rearrangement joins TRBV9 to TRBJ2-2; tentative D call: TRBD2 (6 bases). Germline lookup yields CDR1 SGDLS and CDR2 YYNGEE. The V end was cut by 2 bases, the J end by 6 bases, with 11 bases between. This CDR3 has 14 amino acids.

V and J are TRBV19 and TRBJ1-2; D is undetermined. The CDR3 is 16 amino acids. Germline V lookup: CDR1 LNHDA, CDR2 SQIVND (reference sequence). V was trimmed by 1 base and J by 5 bases, leaving 17 bases between them. The chain's CDR3 is CASSIGRSAPSYGYTF. The CDR3 DNA follows: TGTGCCAGTAGTATAGGGAGATCGGCTCCCAGTTATGGCTACACCTTC.

This clone was recorded once. V gene TRBV27 combines with J gene TRBJ2-5; 7 bases align to TRBD1. J was trimmed by 5 bases and V by 6 bases; bases with no gene match: 6. Germline loops: CDR1 MNHEY, CDR2 SMNVEV (reference sequence). The CDR3 loop spans 13 amino acids. CDR3 protein: CASRPARGETQYF. The CDR3 bases are TGTGCCAGCAGACCGGCCAGGGGGGAGACCCAGTACTTC.

The chain joins TRBV27 to TRBJ2-7; a possible D gene is TRBD2 (6 bases). Per the germline V gene, CDR1 is MNHEY and CDR2 is SMNVEV (reference sequence). The germline V and J ends were trimmed by 6 bases and 5 bases, with 17 bases remaining between them. The CDR3 length is 14 residues. The CDR3 DNA reads TGTGCCAGCAGCTGGGCCTTAACGGGGGACGAGCAGTACTTC. Translating it yields CASSWALTGDEQYF.

In its sample, this clone was seen a few times. CDR3 in DNA: TGTGCCAGCAGCCGCCCGGGTAGCGCGAGCTCCTACGAGCAGTACTTC. It translates to CASSRPGSASSYEQYF. J is TRBJ2-7 and V is TRBV28; tentative D call: TRBD2 (5 bases). CDR1 is MDHEN, CDR2 SYDVKM, per germline. The CDR3 is made up of 16 amino acids. With 6 bases removed from V and 0 bases from J, the gap between germline ends came to 18 bases.

CDR3 DNA sequence: TGTGCCTGGGGTCACCTAGCGGGAGACAACGGCGATACGCAGTATTTT. Translating it yields CAWGHLAGDNGDTQYF. The chain joins TRBV30 to TRBJ2-3, with 10 nucleotides matching TRBD2. The CDR3 runs to 16 residues. Trimming removed 5 bases from V and 6 bases from J; junction bases left unmatched: 14. Germline values: CDR1 GTSNPN, CDR2 SVGIG (reference sequence).

V gene TRBV6-5 combines with J gene TRBJ1-1; 9 bases fit TRBD1. This CDR3 region has 14 residues. Unmatched junction bases numbered 4, after V lost 6 bases and J lost 2 bases. Germline V gives CDR1 MNHEY, CDR2 SVGAGI. The CDR3 protein is CASSRDRANTEAFF. As DNA, the CDR3 is TGTGCCAGCAGCCGGGACAGGGCAAACACTGAAGCTTTCTTT.

The chain uses TRBV24-1 and TRBJ1-3; D is uncertain. V was trimmed by 2 bases and J by 3 bases, leaving 7 bases between them. Germline lookup yields CDR1 KGHDR and CDR2 SFDVKD. This CDR3 comprises 14 residues. CDR3 region: CATSDSGLGNTIYF. CDR3 DNA sequence: TGTGCCACCAGTGATTCAGGTCTTGGAAACACCATATATTTT.

This chain uses TRBV5-6 with TRBJ2-7; 7 bases are shared with TRBD2. Germline V CDR1 and CDR2: SGHDT, YYEEEE. This CDR3 contains 15 residues. The J segment lost 3 bases and the V segment lost 1 base, leaving 7 bases of the junction unmatched. CDR3 region: CASSLWASGFYEQYF. In DNA, the CDR3 is TGTGCCAGCAGCTTGTGGGCTAGCGGCTTCTACGAGCAGTACTTC.

As to this clone: Other DNA sequences in the sample encode the same CDR3. This chain uses TRBV9 with TRBJ1-6; TRBD1 aligns across 9 bases. This CDR3 has 14 amino acids. In germline, CDR1 is SGDLS, CDR2 YYNGEE. J lost 10 bases, V lost 2 bases, and 4 bases had no gene match. CDR3 amino acids: CASSVGTGSSPLHF. The DNA of the CDR3 is TGTGCCAGCAGCGTGGGGACAGGGTCCTCACCCCTCCACTTT.

The chain's CDR3 is CASTDAGGGYTF. The CDR3 DNA sequence: TGTGCCAGCACCGACGCAGGGGGTGGCTACACCTTC. This chain connects TRBV12-3 or TRBV12-4 to TRBJ1-2; 7 nucleotides match TRBD1. J gave up 7 bases and V 7 bases, and 6 bases lay outside the gene matches. The CDR3 spans 12 residues.

V is TRBV30 and J is TRBJ2-5, with D perhaps matching TRBD2 (5 bases). Germline assignment: CDR1 GTSNPN and CDR2 SVGIG (reference sequence). The CDR3 runs 15 residues. The ends were cut back, 1 base at V and 2 bases at J, with 14 bases in the middle. The CDR3 coding sequence is TGTGCCTGGAGTGGGCGTGGGAGAGCACAAGAGACCCAGTACTTC. Encoded protein: CAWSGRGRAQETQYF. The complete variable domain, with remaining parts taken from reference TRBV30 and TRBJ2-5, reads SQTIHQWPATLVQPVGSPLSLECTVEGTSNPNLYWYRQAAGRGLQLLFYSVGIGQISSEVPQNLSASRPQDRQFILSSKKLLLSDSGFYLCAWSGRGRAQETQYFGPGTRLLVL.

J is TRBJ2-1 and V is TRBV3-1 (or the pseudogene TRBV3-2), with D uncertain. V was pared by 0 bases and J by 0 bases, with 6 bases between. The CDR3 is 15 amino acids. CDR1 is LGHDT and CDR2 is YNNKEL in the germline V gene (reference sequence). The CDR3 DNA follows: TGTGCCAGCAGCCAAGACCCCAGCTCCTACAATGAGCAGTTCTTC. As protein: CASSQDPSSYNEQFF.

This clone was detected only once. The chain recombines TRBV21-1 with TRBJ1-1; the D call TRBD1 from the table was never checked on the DNA. TRBV21-1 is given as a pseudogene. The CDR3 runs 15 residues. CDR3 protein: CASSQITGVGTEAFF. CDR3 DNA: TGTGCCAGCAGTCAGATCACAGGGGTCGGGACTGAAGCTTTCTTT.

The gene calls are TRBV10-3 and TRBJ1-3, with unresolved D. CDR3 size: 12 residues. Germline values: CDR1 ENHRY, CDR2 SYGVKD. Trimming took off 9 bases at V and 2 bases at J, with 8 bases between the two ends. Here the CDR3 reads CAIRETGNTIYF. For the CDR3, the DNA is TGTGCCATTCGGGAGACTGGAAACACCATATATTTT.